This TCR beta chain derives from a study of T cell responses to AZD1222 COVID-19 vaccine. General study findings and limits: A reported finding is that nearly half of spike-specific TCRs target unmutated variant regions. Spike regions recognized by vaccine-associated CD4 TCRs spanned the protein, led by 160-218 and 743-854.

The CDR3 is 15 amino acids. V was cut by 1 base and J by 4 bases, with 11 bases left in between. Germline lookup yields CDR1 MNHEY and CDR2 SMNVEV (reference sequence). On this clone: Its antigen remains unidentified.

TCRdb's copy holds only in-frame clones and misses some; the assay was immunoSEQ multiplex PCR. The repertoire holds 70,000 to 95,000 clones, with around 89% as singletons. The chain has TRBV27 and TRBJ2-1; D uncertain. This clonotype was obtained from an adult who received the AZD1222 COVID-19 vaccine. The sequencing here drew on peripheral blood, taken 28 days after the second AZD1222 dose. CDR3 coding DNA: TGTGCCAGCAGTTTATGGTCGGGTGGGTACAATGAGCAGTTCTTC. Its protein is CASSLWSGGYNEQFF.